This TCR beta chain was captured by sequencing in a study of Graves' ophthalmopathy and Graves' hyperthyroidism. Study-level points and caveats: In blood, most expanded thyroid clonotypes above 0.001 frequency were also detected.

Per the germline V gene, CDR1 is SQVTM and CDR2 is ANQGSEA. The CDR3 has 14 residues. V lost 3 bases, J lost 2 bases, and 4 bases stayed unmatched. In regard to this clonotype: Its matching antigen is unknown.

Those donors who had ophthalmopathy presented with moderate-to-severe activity, a CAS of ≥3, a NOSPECS of ≥4 and a duration under 3 months. Out of 9.5 to 10 ml of fresh peripheral blood, PBMCs were obtained. Scientists amplified the TCR beta CDR3 regions from RNA transcripts. Investigators did first-round RT-PCR with HTBI primers, then second-round multiplex PCR. TCRdb reanalysed the multiplex PCR reads using MiXCR and keeps one entry per CDR3 protein. The data show around 600,000 distinct CDR3 sequences, with approximately 39% seen just once and 3.3% held by the top ten. The rearrangement links TRBV29-1 to TRBJ1-1; 9 bases match TRBD1. Material: peripheral blood. The sequence was obtained from an adult man with Graves' ophthalmopathy. CDR3 loop: CSVDTGGRNTEAFF. The CDR3 DNA reads TGCAGCGTTGATACAGGGGGCCGTAACACTGAAGCTTTCTTT.